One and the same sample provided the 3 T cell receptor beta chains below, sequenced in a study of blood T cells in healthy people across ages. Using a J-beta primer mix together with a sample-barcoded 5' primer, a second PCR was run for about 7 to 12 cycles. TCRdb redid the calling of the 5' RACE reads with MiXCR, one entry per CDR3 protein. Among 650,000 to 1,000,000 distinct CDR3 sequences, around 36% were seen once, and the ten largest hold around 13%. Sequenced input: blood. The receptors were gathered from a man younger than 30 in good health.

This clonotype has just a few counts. The DNA for the CDR3 is TGTGCCAGCAGTTCCGGCGGGACCACCTCCTACAATGAGCAGTTCTTC. Protein sequence: CASSSGGTTSYNEQFF. This sequence joins TRBV12-3 or TRBV12-4 and TRBJ2-1; the D gene is possibly TRBD2 (6 bases). The CDR3 is 16 amino acids. The V and J ends lost 4 bases and 0 bases respectively, with 13 bases between them.

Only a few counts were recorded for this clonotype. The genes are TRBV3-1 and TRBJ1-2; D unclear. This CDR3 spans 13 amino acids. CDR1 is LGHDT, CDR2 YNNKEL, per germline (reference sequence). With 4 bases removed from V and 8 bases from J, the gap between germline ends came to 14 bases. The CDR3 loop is CASSPRTNWGYTF. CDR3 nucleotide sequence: TGTGCCAGCAGCCCTCGAACAAACTGGGGCTACACCTTC.

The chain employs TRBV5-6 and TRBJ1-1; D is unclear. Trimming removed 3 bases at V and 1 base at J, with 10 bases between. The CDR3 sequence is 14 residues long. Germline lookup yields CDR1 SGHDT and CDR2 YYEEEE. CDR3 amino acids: CASSSSGKNTEAFF. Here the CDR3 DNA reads TGTGCCAGCAGCTCTTCCGGGAAGAACACTGAAGCTTTCTTT.